What follows are 9 T cell receptor beta chains derived from one specimen sequenced in a study of vaccination and CD4 T cells after COVID-19. As to treatment: roughly 10-day PBMC culture with coronavirus spike peptide pools or control peptides (ViraFEST assay). No antigen has been identified for these receptors. The study sequenced cultured CD4+ T cell DNA using the Oncomine TCR Beta short-read assay. TCRdb processed the PCR reads anew with MiXCR; each CDR3 protein has one entry. This sample has 4,800 or so distinct CDR3 sequences, with more than 65% found just once. Material for sequencing was CD4+ T cells from blood, cultured in vitro. The receptors were sampled from a human donor who had recovered from COVID-19.

This rearrangement joins TRBV5-4 to TRBJ1-2; TRBD1 is a possible D gene (6 bases). Germline assignment: CDR1 SGHNT and CDR2 YYREEE (reference sequence). CDR3 size: 16 residues. Trimming removed 0 bases from V and 5 bases from J, with 17 bases in between. The CDR3 region is CASSLAGAGASYGYTF. The CDR3 DNA is TGTGCCAGCAGCTTGGCCGGGGCAGGGGCCTCGTATGGCTACACCTTC. Looking up the rest from reference TRBV5-4 and TRBJ1-2 gives the full variable domain: ETGVTQSPTHLIKTRGQQVTLRCSSQSGHNTVSWYQQALGQGPQFIFQYYREEENGRGNFPPRFSGLQFPNYSSELNVNALELDDSALYLCASSLAGAGASYGYTFGSGTRLTVV.

This clonotype has only a few counts. The V gene is TRBV10-3, the J gene TRBJ1-2; 8 positions match TRBD1. CDR1 is ENHRY and CDR2 is SYGVKD in the germline V gene. The CDR3 sequence is 15 residues long. The ends lost 7 bases at V and 2 bases at J; junction bases unmatched: 9. This chain's CDR3 is CAIKGQGATNYGYTF. CDR3 nucleotides: TGTGCCATCAAAGGACAGGGAGCTACGAACTATGGCTACACCTTC.

A note on this clonotype: One end of the junction is discordant with germline, which a read error may explain. The gene calls are TRBV6-5 and TRBJ2-7; D may correspond to TRBD1 or TRBD2 (5 bases each). CDR3 length equals 14 residues. CDR1 is MNHEY and CDR2 is SVGAGI in the germline V gene. CDR3 protein: CASSSDWGSYEQYF. The DNA for the CDR3 is TGTGCCAGCAGTTCGGACTGGGGCTCCTACGAGCAGTACTTT.

The genes are TRBV11-2 and TRBJ2-7; maybe TRBD2 (6 bases). V was clipped by 1 base and J by 4 bases, with 11 bases between them. CDR3 size: 14 residues. Germline V gene sequence: CDR1 SGHAT, CDR2 FQNNGV. The CDR3 is CASSLGGLGYEQYF. As DNA, the CDR3 is TGTGCCAGCAGCTTAGGGGGACTGGGGTACGAGCAGTACTTC.

The chain is built from TRBV20-1 and TRBJ1-3, with D uncertain. Deletions cut 6 bases from V and 0 bases from J, with 6 bases between. CDR3 length: 12 residues. Germline V gene lookup returns CDR1 DFQATT and CDR2 SNEGSKA (reference sequence). DNA for the CDR3: TGCAGTGCCTCATCCTCTGGAAACACCATATATTTT. Its translation: CSASSSGNTIYF.

The rearrangement uses TRBV11-1 and TRBJ2-5; 9 nucleotides align to TRBD1. Germline loops: CDR1 SGHAT, CDR2 FQDESV (reference sequence). Trimming took 6 bases from V and 5 from J; bases not matched to a gene: 10. The CDR3 length is 15 residues. The DNA of the CDR3 is TGTGCCAGCAGGAGGGACAGGGACGTTTGGGAGACCCAGTACTTC. Translating gives CASRRDRDVWETQYF.

The CDR3 loop is CSAGTGYEQYF. In DNA, the CDR3 is TGCAGTGCGGGAACCGGCTACGAGCAGTACTTC. The rearrangement links TRBV20-1 to TRBJ2-7, with D hard to call. Trimming took off 6 bases at V and 3 bases at J, with 9 bases between the two ends. The CDR3 length is 11 residues. CDR1 is DFQATT, CDR2 SNEGSKA, per germline (reference sequence).

The gene calls are TRBV21-1 and TRBJ2-5; no DNA check was done on the table's D call, TRBD1. TRBV21-1 counts as a pseudogene. The CDR3 has 14 residues. The chain's CDR3 is CASRTTGGPETQYF. CDR3 nucleotide sequence: TGTGCCAGCAGGACGACAGGGGGCCCAGAGACCCAGTACTTC.

This clonotype was observed a few times. One junction end disagrees with the germline gene, perhaps due to a read error. The CDR3 sequence is CASSLSPATGQPYF. CDR3 sequence (DNA): TGTGCCAGCAGCTTATCCCCAGCGACAGGGCAACCCTACTTC. V gene TRBV7-3 combines with J gene TRBJ1-2; 7 nucleotides match TRBD1. Germline loops: CDR1 SGHTA, CDR2 FQGTGA. The CDR3 sequence is 14 residues long.